Listed below are T cell receptor beta chains from one sample, sequenced in a study of blood T cell repertoires in COVID-19. TCRdb's copy holds only in-frame clones and misses some; the assay was immunoSEQ multiplex PCR. Of 300,000 to 400,000 clones listed, under 95% are singletons. Sequenced sample: peripheral blood. Every receptor here comes from a woman between 18 and 30 years old who had recovered from COVID-19. The CDR3 runs from the conserved cysteine through the conserved F or W. D genes are given only for firm matches. Clone size appears in some rows only: once, few, many, or a class for an expanded clone.

clone_size	d_call	cdr3_length	v_call	j_call	cdr3_aa	cdr3_nt
once	-	14	TRBV5-6	TRBJ2-2	CASSFEQHAGELFF	TGTGCCAGCAGCTTCGAACAGCACGCCGGGGAGCTGTTTTTT
-	-	17	TRBV9	TRBJ2-3	CASSALTLRRDADTQYF	TGTGCCAGCAGCGCCCTAACTTTGAGGAGGGACGCAGATACGCAGTATTTT
-	TRBD2	15	TRBV27	TRBJ2-3	CASKAAGRLPDTQYF	TGTGCCAGCAAGGCAGCGGGGAGGTTACCAGATACGCAGTATTTT
-	-	13	TRBV9	TRBJ1-1	CASSVGQTTEAFF	TGTGCCAGCAGCGTAGGACAGACCACTGAAGCTTTCTTT
-	TRBD1	14	TRBV9	TRBJ2-5	CASSVQGAGETQYF	TGTGCCAGCAGCGTTCAGGGGGCGGGAGAGACCCAGTACTTC
-	-	14	TRBV7-9	TRBJ2-5	CASSPFAGDETQYF	TGTGCCAGCAGCCCATTTGCAGGGGATGAGACCCAGTACTTC
-	-	15	TRBV5-1	TRBJ1-5	CASSFGGPGNQPQHF	TGCGCCAGCAGCTTCGGGGGGCCGGGCAATCAGCCCCAGCATTTT
once	TRBD2	15	TRBV7-6	TRBJ2-1	CASSWVAGGNNEQFF	TGTGCCAGCAGCTGGGTAGCGGGAGGGAACAATGAGCAGTTCTTC
-	-	14	TRBV6-2/TRBV6-3	TRBJ1-1	CASSYSELYTEAFF	TGTGCCAGCAGTTACTCGGAGCTGTACACTGAAGCTTTCTTT
-	-	15	TRBV13	TRBJ2-1	CASSLGGLGAGEQFF	TGTGCCAGCAGCTTAGGGGGGCTCGGTGCCGGTGAGCAGTTCTTC
once	-	14	TRBV4-3	TRBJ2-3	CASSWRSGTDTQYF	TGCGCCAGCAGCTGGAGGTCCGGCACAGATACGCAGTATTTT
-	-	14	TRBV3-1/TRBV3-2	TRBJ1-1	CASSHFPGQTEAFF	TGTGCCAGCAGCCATTTCCCAGGCCAGACTGAAGCTTTCTTT
-	-	13	TRBV6-6	TRBJ2-5	CVSQARSQETQYF	TGTGTCAGCCAGGCACGGTCTCAAGAGACCCAGTACTTC
-	-	16	TRBV30	TRBJ1-5	CAWSVRTGHPNQPQHF	TGTGCCTGGAGTGTACGCACGGGACACCCCAATCAGCCCCAGCATTTT
-	-	15	TRBV4-3	TRBJ2-2	CASSQGPRNTGELFF	TGCGCCAGCAGCCAAGGTCCGAGGAACACCGGGGAGCTGTTTTTT
-	-	14	TRBV4-3	TRBJ1-1	CASSINEEFTEAFF	TGCGCCAGCAGCATCAACGAGGAGTTCACTGAAGCTTTCTTT
-	TRBD1	14	TRBV7-9	TRBJ1-1	CASSFDRVQTEAFF	TGTGCCAGCAGCTTCGACAGGGTTCAGACTGAAGCTTTCTTT
-	TRBD2	14	TRBV5-5	TRBJ2-4	CASSLEGLAGLQYF	TGTGCCAGCAGCTTGGAGGGACTAGCGGGCCTTCAGTACTTC
once	TRBD1	13	TRBV11-2	TRBJ2-3	CASDRGWGDTQYF	TGTGCCAGTGACAGGGGGTGGGGAGATACGCAGTATTTT
-	TRBD2	14	TRBV19	TRBJ2-1	CASSAGLAGGRQFF	TGTGCCAGTAGTGCCGGACTAGCGGGGGGCCGGCAGTTCTTC
-	-	13	TRBV3-1/TRBV3-2	TRBJ1-1	CASTKRGDTEAFF	TGTGCCAGCACTAAACGGGGGGACACTGAAGCTTTCTTT
-	-	15	TRBV11-2	TRBJ1-2	CASSFSAETNYGYTF	TGTGCCAGCAGCTTTTCGGCGGAAACTAACTATGGCTACACCTTC
-	-	10	TRBV2	TRBJ2-3	CASPGDTQYF	TGTGCCAGCCCGGGGGATACGCAGTATTTT
-	TRBD1	17	TRBV5-1	TRBJ1-2	CASSLISGERGREGYTF	TGCGCCAGCAGCTTGATAAGTGGGGAGAGGGGGCGCGAAGGCTACACCTTC
-	-	13	TRBV25-1	TRBJ2-1	CASSEWGQNEQFF	TGTGCCAGCAGTGAATGGGGCCAAAATGAGCAGTTCTTC
-	TRBD1	13	TRBV7-2	TRBJ1-2	CASSLGQGYGYTF	TGTGCCAGCAGCCTTGGACAGGGCTATGGCTACACCTTC
-	-	13	TRBV14	TRBJ2-1	CASSQDLGREKFF	TGTGCCAGCAGCCAAGATCTCGGTAGGGAGAAGTTCTTC
-	TRBD1	14	TRBV5-6	TRBJ2-1	CASSLGLGGSWQFF	TGTGCCAGCAGCTTGGGGCTAGGGGGCTCGTGGCAGTTCTTC
-	-	16	TRBV7-2	TRBJ2-2	CASSSPRGANTGELFF	TGTGCCAGCAGCTCCCCCCGCGGGGCTAACACCGGGGAGCTGTTTTTT
-	-	16	TRBV7-9	TRBJ2-5	CASSPSAGNPGETQYF	TGTGCCAGCAGCCCTAGCGCCGGGAACCCAGGGGAGACCCAGTACTTC
-	-	14	TRBV6-2/TRBV6-3	TRBJ2-3	CASSPPQLADTQYF	TGTGCCAGCAGCCCGCCCCAACTCGCAGATACGCAGTATTTT
-	-	18	TRBV6-6	TRBJ2-5	CASSQLIGGRVDAETQYF	TGTGCCAGCAGTCAACTCATTGGTGGCAGGGTCGATGCAGAGACCCAGTACTTC
-	TRBD1	15	TRBV7-2	TRBJ2-2	CASSPLLQGTGELFF	TGTGCCAGCAGCCCGTTGCTACAGGGGACCGGGGAGCTGTTTTTT
-	-	16	TRBV11-3	TRBJ2-1	CASSLIAEVPYNEQFF	TGTGCCAGCAGCTTAATAGCGGAAGTCCCCTACAATGAGCAGTTCTTC
-	TRBD1	13	TRBV5-1	TRBJ1-2	CASRLNRGHGYTF	TGCGCCAGCAGACTTAACAGGGGCCATGGCTACACCTTC
once	TRBD1	15	TRBV18	TRBJ1-6	CASSPFGQGDSPLHF	TGTGCCAGCTCACCATTTGGACAGGGCGATTCACCCCTCCACTTT
-	TRBD2	16	TRBV4-1	TRBJ2-1	CASSQERGTSGRMQFF	TGCGCCAGCAGCCAAGAAAGGGGGACTAGCGGGAGGATGCAGTTCTTC
once	TRBD1	16	TRBV10-3	TRBJ1-1	CAISIRQGVVNTEAFF	TGTGCCATCAGTATCAGACAGGGGGTTGTGAACACTGAAGCTTTCTTT
-	TRBD1	13	TRBV29-1	TRBJ1-2	CSVKGQGMNGYTF	TGCAGCGTCAAAGGACAGGGGATGAATGGCTACACCTTC
-	-	14	TRBV6-5	TRBJ1-1	CASSYEHSQGEAFF	TGTGCCAGCAGTTACGAGCATTCACAGGGTGAAGCTTTCTTT
once	TRBD1	15	TRBV6-2/TRBV6-3	TRBJ2-3	CASSPDRGRRDTQYF	TGTGCCAGCAGTCCCGACAGGGGGCGGAGAGATACGCAGTATTTT
-	TRBD1	15	TRBV11-2	TRBJ1-6	CASSTGDAYNSPLHF	TGTGCCAGCAGTACAGGGGACGCCTATAATTCACCCCTCCACTTT
-	-	13	TRBV5-6	TRBJ1-1	CASSPAWGGQAFF	TGTGCCAGCAGCCCAGCATGGGGGGGACAAGCTTTCTTT
-	-	15	TRBV30	TRBJ1-4	CAWRSPTPMIGKLFF	TGTGCCTGGAGATCTCCCACCCCAATGATCGGAAAACTGTTTTTT
-	-	16	TRBV18	TRBJ2-3	CASSPIVQASTDTQYF	TGTGCCAGCTCACCAATCGTCCAGGCGAGCACAGATACGCAGTATTTT
-	TRBD2	18	TRBV5-8	TRBJ2-2	CASSLAGTSGGNTGELFF	TGTGCCAGCAGCTTGGCCGGGACTAGCGGGGGAAACACCGGGGAGCTGTTTTTT
-	TRBD2	15	TRBV7-2	TRBJ2-1	CASSHGLAGWDEQFF	TGTGCCAGCAGCCATGGACTAGCGGGATGGGATGAGCAGTTCTTC
-	TRBD2	16	TRBV6-5	TRBJ2-3	CASSWSSGEPTDTQYF	TGTGCCAGCAGTTGGAGTAGCGGGGAACCCACAGATACGCAGTATTTT
-	-	14	TRBV11-3	TRBJ2-1	CASSPGPPGNEQFF	TGTGCCAGCAGCCCAGGACCCCCGGGGAATGAGCAGTTCTTC